Listed below are T cell receptor beta chains from one sample, sequenced in a study of PD-1 blockade in classical Hodgkin lymphoma. Clones were read by immunoSEQ multiplex PCR, and TCRdb kept only the in-frame ones, dropping some. The table has around 60,000 clones, around 90% seen once. This specimen consisted of peripheral blood mononuclear cells (PBMCs), obtained before the fourth cycle of nivolumab. These receptors were taken from a human donor with classical Hodgkin lymphoma. Each CDR3 is given with its conserved first and last residue.

v_call	cdr3_aa
TRBV4-1	CASSQGDSNYEQYF
TRBV28	CASPLVGTGSYEQYF
TRBV19	CASSLIVSETQYF
TRBV18	CASSPVGIGNQPQHF
TRBV4-2	CASSQGYDSYNEQFF
TRBV21-1	CASSRGKREKGDEQYF
TRBV2	CASRERSGGTYEQYF
TRBV4-1	CASSPGAYSLEQYF
TRBV13	CASSSLVANYGYTF
TRBV28	CASGAGGETQYF
TRBV29-1	CSVESFRLQGRQETQYF
TRBV28	CASSLVGEWETQYF
TRBV28	CASRFRGSAKNIQYF
TRBV16	CASSQPAGLNTIYF
TRBV27	CASRPTLYF
TRBV11-2	CASSLALDTQYF
TRBV27	CASSIGVVGSYNEQFF
TRBV2	CASSEGVYEQYF
TRBV11-2	CASSLADRGYNEQFF
TRBV4-1	CASSPRTGDQPQHF
TRBV28	CASSWTGNEETQYF
TRBV5-1	CASSPGTPSYEQYF
TRBV27	CASSQLSLSGANVLTF
TRBV28	CANYDGFLGYTF
TRBV19	CASSMGTSGGYEQYF
TRBV7-9	CASSLKEGRRREKLFF
TRBV9	CASSVDQGLVGYEQYF
TRBV14	CASSQRQNTDTQYF
TRBV19	CASSIEGWSTEAFF
TRBV28	CASKGGGKLFF
TRBV5-1	CASSLGGRDGETQYF
TRBV5-1	CASWRDRGRTGELFF
TRBV10-1	CASSESPAASSYEQYF
TRBV11-2	CASSLNEQYF
TRBV7-8	CASSPKLGAPSYEQYF
TRBV9	CASSRRSPGGEQYF
TRBV6-5	CASSPPNRGEAFF
TRBV28	CASRTYLSYEQYF
TRBV7-3	CASSLLGIGYNSPLHF
TRBV28	CASSYSRVPYEQYF
TRBV27	CASSSLLADSYNEQFF